These 25 T cell receptor beta chains were all obtained from the same sample, sequenced in a study of blood T cell repertoires in COVID-19. Using immunoSEQ multiplex PCR, the repertoire was profiled, and TCRdb retains in-frame clones only, with some absent. The table records about 300,000 clones, 70% to 85% of them present only once. Sequencing was carried out using peripheral blood. The source is a human donor with COVID-19, enrolled during active disease. The donor label of this sample is uncertain.

The rearrangement joins TRBV4-2 to TRBJ2-1, with 7 bases that match TRBD1. The CDR3 is made up of 20 amino acids. V shed 0 bases and J 6 bases; nucleotides not matched to a gene: 20. The germline V gene has CDR1 LGHNA and CDR2 YNFKEQ. CDR3 DNA sequence: TGTGCCAGCAGCCAAGATAGGGAACGCCGGCCAGGGGGAAGGGGCAATGAGCAGTTCTTC. Translating it yields CASSQDRERRPGGRGNEQFF.

The V and J genes are TRBV6-2 or TRBV6-3 and TRBJ1-1, with D uncertain. CDR1 MNHEY and CDR2 SVGEGT come from the germline V gene. This CDR3 has 13 residues. The V end lost 3 bases, the J end lost 5 bases, and 10 bases lay between the germline ends. The CDR3: CASSYQRDTEAFF. In DNA, the CDR3 is TGTGCCAGCAGTTATCAGAGGGATACTGAAGCTTTCTTT.

This clone occurred once. J is TRBJ2-2 and V is TRBV7-2, with 8 bases identical to TRBD2. CDR1 and CDR2 from the germline V gene are SGHTA and FQGNSA. The CDR3 length is 15 residues. V trimming: 4 bases; J trimming: 1 base; junction bases outside the gene matches: 2. The CDR3 sequence is CASSSTSGNTGELFF. CDR3 DNA sequence: TGTGCCAGCAGCTCTACTAGCGGGAACACCGGGGAGCTGTTTTTT.

V is TRBV6-6 and J is TRBJ2-7; no clear D. CDR1 and CDR2 from the germline V gene are MNHNY and SVGAGI (reference sequence). This CDR3 has 12 amino acids. Trimming cost V 2 bases and J 7 bases, with 9 bases left between them. In DNA form, the CDR3 reads TGTGCCAGCAGTTACGGGCTGGGTGAGCAGTACTTC. This translates into CASSYGLGEQYF.

The chain employs TRBV6-1 and TRBJ2-7; TRBD2 agrees at 10 bases. V gave up 0 bases and J gave up 2 bases; unmatched junction bases: 7. CDR1 and CDR2 from the germline V gene are MNHNS and SASEGT. The CDR3 covers 17 residues. CDR3 sequence (DNA): TGTGCCAGCAGTGAAGCTGGGGGACTAGCGCTACCCTACGAGCAGTACTTC. Protein: CASSEAGGLALPYEQYF.

This chain links TRBV9 with TRBJ2-1; no clear D. Germline lookup yields CDR1 SGDLS and CDR2 YYNGEE. Trimming took off 4 bases at V and 6 bases at J, with 11 bases between the two ends. This CDR3 has 13 residues. In DNA form, the CDR3 reads TGTGCCAGCAGCCCGGCGGTCCTCAATGAGCAGTTCTTC. Encoded protein: CASSPAVLNEQFF.

This clone showed up just once. This CDR3 is also generated by other DNA sequences in the sample. The CDR3 region is CASSLVGQQETQYF. The CDR3 nucleotides are TGCGCCAGCAGCTTGGTTGGACAGCAAGAGACCCAGTACTTC. The rearrangement links TRBV5-1 to TRBJ2-5, with D possibly TRBD1 on 6 matching bases. Trimming shortened V by 0 bases and J by 2 bases, and 8 bases separated the two germline ends. The CDR3 consists of 14 residues. From germline, CDR1 is SGHRS and CDR2 YFSETQ. The variable domain in full, completed from reference TRBV5-1 and TRBJ2-5, reads KAGVTQTPRYLIKTRGQQVTLSCSPISGHRSVSWYQQTPGQGLQFLFEYFSETQRNKGNFPGRFSGRQFSNSRSEMNVSTLELGDSALYLCASSLVGQQETQYFGPGTRLLVL.

The J gene is TRBJ1-5, the V gene TRBV19; D is uncertain. Germline CDR1 LNHDA, CDR2 SQIVND (reference sequence). Trimming removed 2 bases from V and 11 bases from J, with 10 bases in between. This CDR3 is 12 amino acids long. The CDR3 region has the DNA TGTGCCAGTAGTATAACCGGTTTGGCCCAGCATTTT. It is translated as CASSITGLAQHF.

This chain links TRBV23-1 with TRBJ2-7; possibly TRBD1 for D (6 bases). TRBV23-1 is an ORF for which the function is uncertain. This CDR3 has 14 residues. Trimming pared 0 bases from V and 6 bases from J, leaving 12 bases between. CDR3 bases: TGCGCCAGCAGTCAATCGGGGGCCGGGTTCGAGCAGTACTTC. Its translation is CASSQSGAGFEQYF.

V gene TRBV6-5 combines with J gene TRBJ1-3; D not resolved. V lost 2 bases, J lost 0 bases, and 8 bases lay in between. The CDR3 runs to 15 residues. Germline V gives CDR1 MNHEY, CDR2 SVGAGI. CDR3 in amino acids: CASSYAMSSGNTIYF. The CDR3 coding sequence is TGTGCCAGCAGTTACGCCATGAGCTCTGGAAACACCATATATTTT.

This clone was observed a few times. This rearrangement joins TRBV18 to TRBJ1-3; TRBD1 is a possible D gene (6 bases). The CDR3 sequence is 15 residues long. Germline V gives CDR1 KGHSH, CDR2 LQKENI. Trimming left V 6 bases short and J 3 bases short, with 15 bases between. The DNA for the CDR3 is TGTGCCAGCTCTCCCAGGGGATCGGATGGAAACACCATATATTTT. Its translation is CASSPRGSDGNTIYF.

This clone was counted once. This chain links TRBV29-1 with TRBJ2-7; D remains unclear. The germline V gene encodes CDR1 SQVTM and CDR2 ANQGSEA. The CDR3 has 12 residues. Trimming stripped 8 bases from V and 3 bases from J, with 14 bases between. CDR3 coding DNA: TGCAGCCTTCAAATAATCAGCTACGAGCAGTACTTC. Protein sequence: CSLQIISYEQYF.

V is TRBV28 and J is TRBJ1-6; a weak D match, TRBD1 (6 bases). Looked up from germline, CDR1 is MDHEN and CDR2 is SYDVKM. The CDR3 loop spans 17 amino acids. Trimming removed 3 bases at V and 0 bases at J, with 12 bases between. This CDR3 reads CASSFGGDSSYNSPLHF. DNA of the CDR3: TGTGCCAGCAGTTTTGGGGGCGATAGCTCCTATAATTCACCCCTCCACTTT.

The chain carries TRBV28 and TRBJ1-3; D remains ambiguous. The CDR3 runs 12 residues. The V and J ends lost 4 bases and 3 bases respectively, with 4 bases between them. The germline V gene has CDR1 MDHEN and CDR2 SYDVKM. DNA for the CDR3: TGTGCCAGCAGTTACGGTGGAAACACCATATATTTT. Its translation is CASSYGGNTIYF.

The chain recombines TRBV28 with TRBJ2-3, with D perhaps TRBD1 (6 bases). V was clipped by 6 bases and J by 6 bases, with 19 bases between them. The CDR3 is made up of 15 amino acids. CDR1 and CDR2 (germline): MDHEN, SYDVKM. For the CDR3, the DNA is TGTGCCAGCAGCCTATCAGGGCCAGGGGTGGATACGCAGTATTTT. Encoded protein: CASSLSGPGVDTQYF.

The gene calls are TRBV7-3 and TRBJ1-5; 8 positions agree with TRBD1. CDR3 length: 13 amino acids. Germline V gene lookup returns CDR1 SGHTA and CDR2 FQGTGA. The trim removed 4 bases at V and 6 bases at J, leaving 2 bases unmatched. The CDR3 DNA follows: TGTGCCAGCAGCTCCGACAGGGGTCAGCCCCAGCATTTT. It specifies CASSSDRGQPQHF.

The CDR3 nucleotides are TGCGCCAGCAGCTTCGGGGGTAGTCTCGTGGGCACCGGGGAGCTGTTTTTT. This translates into CASSFGGSLVGTGELFF. The chain employs TRBV5-1 and TRBJ2-2; D may be TRBD2 (6 bases). The CDR3 totals 17 residues. Trimming stripped 2 bases from V and 4 bases from J, with 18 bases between. Germline lookup yields CDR1 SGHRS and CDR2 YFSETQ.

The CDR3 DNA follows: TGTGCCAGTAGTATAACCCTATCGGGATATGGCTACACCTTC. Its protein is CASSITLSGYGYTF. The V gene is TRBV19, the J gene TRBJ1-2; D ambiguous. The CDR3 is 14 amino acids. Germline V CDR1 and CDR2: LNHDA, SQIVND (reference sequence). Trimming pared 2 bases from V and 5 bases from J, leaving 12 bases between.

The chain joins TRBV28 to TRBJ1-6; D uncertain. The CDR3 length is 15 residues. The V and J ends lost 6 bases and 4 bases respectively, with 13 bases between them. In germline, CDR1 is MDHEN, CDR2 SYDVKM. The chain's CDR3 is CASSSPGVYNSPLHF. CDR3 DNA sequence: TGTGCCAGCAGCTCCCCGGGAGTTTATAATTCACCCCTCCACTTT.

The chain uses TRBV27 and TRBJ2-2, with D tentatively TRBD1 (5 bases). V was clipped by 2 bases and J by 4 bases, with 11 bases between them. The CDR3 is made up of 15 amino acids. CDR1 MNHEY and CDR2 SMNVEV come from the germline V gene (reference sequence). CDR3 loop: CASSLVGAITGELFF. For the CDR3, the DNA is TGTGCCAGCAGTTTAGTAGGGGCGATCACCGGGGAGCTGTTTTTT.

CDR3 protein: CASSVERDRGPNEQFF. In DNA form, the CDR3 reads TGTGCCAGCAGCGTAGAACGAGACAGGGGGCCCAATGAGCAGTTCTTC. The V call is TRBV9, the J call TRBJ2-1; 10 positions match TRBD1. Trimming at V came to 0 bases and at J to 6 bases, leaving 6 bases not matched to a gene. Germline V CDR1 and CDR2: SGDLS, YYNGEE. This CDR3 has 16 amino acids.

This clone appeared many times. The chain recombines TRBV3-1 (or the pseudogene TRBV3-2) with TRBJ2-7; 10 nucleotides line up with TRBD2. Germline V gene data show CDR1 as LGHDT and CDR2 as YNNKEL (reference sequence). V trimming: 4 bases; J trimming: 7 bases; junction bases outside the gene matches: 13. The CDR3 totals 16 residues. CDR3 nucleotide sequence: TGTGCCAGCAGCCCCCCAGGGATAGCGGGAGGCCAAGAGCAGTACTTC. This encodes CASSPPGIAGGQEQYF.

The chain uses TRBV5-5 and TRBJ2-2; D is uncertain. Per the germline V gene, CDR1 is SGHKS and CDR2 is YYEKEE (reference sequence). V shed 0 bases and J shed 0 bases, with 15 bases lying between them. The CDR3 totals 18 residues. This chain's CDR3 is CASSLAFSSPANTGELFF. The CDR3, as DNA: TGTGCCAGCAGCTTGGCCTTTTCCTCCCCCGCGAACACCGGGGAGCTGTTTTTT. The variable domain in full, completed from reference TRBV5-5 and TRBJ2-2, reads DAGVTQSPTHLIKTRGQQVTLRCSPISGHKSVSWYQQVLGQGPQFIFQYYEKEERGRGNFPDRFSARQFPNYSSELNVNALLLGDSALYLCASSLAFSSPANTGELFFGEGSRLTVL.

CDR3 in amino acids: CASSDSQLRSTEAFF. The CDR3 nucleotides are TGCGCCAGCAGTGACTCCCAACTTAGGAGCACTGAAGCTTTCTTT. The chain recombines TRBV10-2 with TRBJ1-1; D remains ambiguous. CDR1 is WSHSY, CDR2 SAAADI, per germline. CDR3 length equals 15 residues. The V end was cut by 3 bases, the J end by 4 bases, with 15 bases between.

The chain carries TRBV4-1 and TRBJ1-1; 9 bases agree with TRBD1. The CDR3 length is 15 residues. Looked up from germline, CDR1 is MGHRA and CDR2 is YSYEKL. Trimming at V came to 4 bases and at J to 3 bases, leaving 6 bases not matched to a gene. The CDR3 reads CASSPDWTGDTEAFF. CDR3 nucleotide sequence: TGCGCCAGCAGCCCCGACTGGACAGGGGACACTGAAGCTTTCTTT.